Following are 3 T cell receptor beta chains from one sample sequenced in a study of CD8+ T cells in alopecia areata. cDNA reverse transcribed from extracted RNA served as the sequencing template. The table came from immunoSEQ multiplex PCR; TCRdb's copy has only in-frame clones and leaves some out. There are 85,000 to 110,000 clones in the sample; more than 75% occur only once, and over 8.5% lies in the top ten. Treatment denoted: oral pan-JAK inhibitor, 5-10 mg twice daily. Sequences were derived from CD8+ T cells sorted from blood, sampled at approximately week 30, from a patient treated with tofacitinib. These receptors were obtained from a human donor with alopecia areata.

The chain carries TRBV7-9 and TRBJ2-1, with D unresolved. CDR1 is SEHNR and CDR2 is FQNEAQ in the germline V gene (reference sequence). V lost 2 bases to trimming and J lost 5 bases, with 4 bases between them. The CDR3 sequence is 12 residues long. In nucleotides, the CDR3 is TGTGCCAGCAGCTTATTAGACAATGAGCAGTTCTTC. This translates into CASSLLDNEQFF.

This rearrangement joins TRBV19 to TRBJ2-7; D remains unclear. CDR1 LNHDA and CDR2 SQIVND come from the germline V gene (reference sequence). V lost 3 bases and J 4 bases, leaving 19 bases between the germline ends. The CDR3 spans 16 residues. The CDR3 DNA sequence: TGTGCCAGTAGTATCACTGTGAGACCCAGCCTTTACGAGCAGTACTTC. Translated: CASSITVRPSLYEQYF. The full variable domain, completed using reference TRBV19 and TRBJ2-7, is DGGITQSPKYLFRKEGQNVTLSCEQNLNHDAMYWYRQDPGQGLRLIYYSQIVNDFQKGDIAEGYSVSREKKESFPLTVTSAQKNPTAFYLCASSITVRPSLYEQYFGPGTRLTVT.

The chain links TRBV28 to TRBJ2-2; D gene ambiguous. V shed 3 bases and J shed 5 bases, with 4 bases lying between them. CDR1 is MDHEN and CDR2 is SYDVKM in the germline V gene. The CDR3 spans 12 residues. This CDR3 is CASSFRTGELFF. For the CDR3, the DNA is TGTGCCAGCAGTTTCAGGACCGGGGAGCTGTTTTTT. Together with reference TRBV28 and TRBJ2-2, the CDR3 gives the full variable domain: DVKVTQSSRYLVKRTGEKVFLECVQDMDHENMFWYRQDPGLGLRLIYFSYDVKMKEKGDIPEGYSVSREKKERFSLILESASTNQTSMYLCASSFRTGELFFGEGSRLTVL.